This TCR beta chain is from a study of control samples from healthy donors and cancer patients. V lost 0 bases, J lost 7 bases, and 7 bases lay in between. Germline V gene data show CDR1 as PRHDT and CDR2 as FYEKMQ (reference sequence). This CDR3 has 12 amino acids. TCRdb's table, derived via immunoSEQ multiplex PCR, lists solely in-frame clones and lacks some. Of 130,000 or so clones listed, roughly 90% are singletons. Specimen: blood. This clonotype was sampled from a man aged 45-60 years in good health. The chain links TRBV13 to TRBJ2-7; D gene uncertain. The CDR3 sequence: CASSLGLREQYF. In nucleotides, the CDR3 is TGTGCCAGCAGCTTAGGTCTCCGGGAGCAGTACTTC.